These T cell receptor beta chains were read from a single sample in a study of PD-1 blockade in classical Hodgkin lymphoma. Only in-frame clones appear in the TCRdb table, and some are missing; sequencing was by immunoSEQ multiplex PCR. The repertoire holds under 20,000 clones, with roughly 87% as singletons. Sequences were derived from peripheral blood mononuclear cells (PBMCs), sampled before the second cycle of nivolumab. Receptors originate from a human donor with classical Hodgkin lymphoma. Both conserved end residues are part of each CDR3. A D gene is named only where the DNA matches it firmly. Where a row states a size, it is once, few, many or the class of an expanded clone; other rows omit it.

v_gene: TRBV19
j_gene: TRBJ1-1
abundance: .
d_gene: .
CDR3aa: CTLGGTEAFF
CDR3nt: TGTACCTTGGGGGGAACTGAAGCTTTCTTT

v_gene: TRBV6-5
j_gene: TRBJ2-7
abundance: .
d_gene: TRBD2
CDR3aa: CASVETSGAHYEQYF
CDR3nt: TGTGCCAGCGTCGAGACTAGCGGGGCCCACTACGAGCAGTACTTC

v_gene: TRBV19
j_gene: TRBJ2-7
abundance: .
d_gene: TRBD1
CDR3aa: CASSPRTGGWEQYF
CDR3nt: TGTGCCAGTAGTCCACGGACAGGGGGCTGGGAGCAGTACTTC

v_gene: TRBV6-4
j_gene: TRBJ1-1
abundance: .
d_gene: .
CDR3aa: CASSEEEGKISEAFF
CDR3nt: TGTGCCAGCAGTGAAGAGGAGGGTAAGATCTCTGAAGCTTTCTTT

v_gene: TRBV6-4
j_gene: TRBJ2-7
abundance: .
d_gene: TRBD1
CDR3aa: CASILTGNYEQYF
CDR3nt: TGTGCCAGCATCCTGACAGGGAATTACGAGCAGTACTTC

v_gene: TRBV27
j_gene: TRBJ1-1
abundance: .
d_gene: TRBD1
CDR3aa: CASSLETGDTEAFF
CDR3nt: TGTGCCAGCAGCCTGGAGACAGGGGACACTGAAGCTTTCTTT

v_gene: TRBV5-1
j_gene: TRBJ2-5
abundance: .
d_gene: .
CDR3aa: CASSNGGGWTQYF
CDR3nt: TGCGCCAGCAGCAATGGCGGAGGATGGACCCAGTACTTC

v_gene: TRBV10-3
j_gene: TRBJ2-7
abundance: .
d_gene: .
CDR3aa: CATESVSYEQYF
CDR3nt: TGTGCCACTGAGTCCGTAAGCTACGAGCAGTACTTC

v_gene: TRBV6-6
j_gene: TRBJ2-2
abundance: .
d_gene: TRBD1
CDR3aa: CASSTGTANTGELFF
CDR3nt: TGTGCCAGCAGTACCGGGACAGCGAACACCGGGGAGCTGTTTTTT

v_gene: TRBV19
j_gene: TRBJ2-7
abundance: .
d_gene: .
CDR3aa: CASSSRPGSAYEQYF
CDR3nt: TGTGCCAGTAGTTCCAGACCCGGGTCTGCCTACGAGCAGTACTTC

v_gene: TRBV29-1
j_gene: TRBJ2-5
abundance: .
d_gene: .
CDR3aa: CSVVETAQETQYF
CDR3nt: TGCAGCGTTGTGGAGACAGCGCAAGAGACCCAGTACTTC

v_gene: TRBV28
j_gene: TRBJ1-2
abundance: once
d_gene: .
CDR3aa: CASSRGLNYGYTF
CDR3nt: TGTGCCAGCAGCCGGGGCCTTAACTATGGCTACACCTTC

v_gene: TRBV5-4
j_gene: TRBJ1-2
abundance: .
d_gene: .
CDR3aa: CASSSSGGWVYGYTF
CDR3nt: TGTGCCAGCAGCTCCTCGGGAGGGTGGGTCTATGGCTACACCTTC

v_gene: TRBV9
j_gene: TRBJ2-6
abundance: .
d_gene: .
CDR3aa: CASREMGSGANVLTF
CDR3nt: TGTGCCAGCAGAGAAATGGGCTCTGGGGCCAACGTCCTGACTTTC

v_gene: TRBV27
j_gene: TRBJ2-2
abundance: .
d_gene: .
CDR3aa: CASRTHRDGSTGELFF
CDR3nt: TGTGCCAGCAGGACCCACCGGGACGGCAGCACCGGGGAGCTGTTTTTT

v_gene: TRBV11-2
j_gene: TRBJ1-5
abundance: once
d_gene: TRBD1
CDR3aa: CASSRFKGQGNQPQHF
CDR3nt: TGTGCCAGCAGCCGTTTCAAAGGACAGGGGAATCAGCCCCAGCATTTT

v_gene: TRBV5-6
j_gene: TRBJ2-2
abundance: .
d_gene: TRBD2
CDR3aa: CASSSTGLAITGELFF
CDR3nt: TGTGCCAGCAGCTCCACGGGACTAGCGATCACCGGGGAGCTGTTTTTT

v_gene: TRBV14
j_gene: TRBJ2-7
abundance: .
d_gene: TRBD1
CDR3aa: CASSRTGIRYEQYF
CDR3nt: TGTGCCAGCAGCCGGACAGGGATTCGCTACGAGCAGTACTTC

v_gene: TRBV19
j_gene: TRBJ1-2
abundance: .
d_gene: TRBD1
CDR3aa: CASSAKTGRSGYGYTF
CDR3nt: TGTGCCAGTAGTGCTAAGACAGGGCGGAGCGGATATGGCTACACCTTC

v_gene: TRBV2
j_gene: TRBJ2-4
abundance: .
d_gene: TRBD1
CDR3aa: CASSSKTGEKNIQYF
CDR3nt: TGTGCCAGCAGTTCAAAGACAGGGGAGAAAAACATTCAGTACTTC

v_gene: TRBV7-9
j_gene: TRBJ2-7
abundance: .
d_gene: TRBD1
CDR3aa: CATDRGTYEQYF
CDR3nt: TGTGCCACCGACAGGGGGACCTACGAGCAGTACTTC

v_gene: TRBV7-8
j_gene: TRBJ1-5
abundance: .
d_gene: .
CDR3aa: CASSFQGASNQPQHF
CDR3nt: TGTGCCAGCAGCTTCCAGGGCGCTAGCAATCAGCCCCAGCATTTT

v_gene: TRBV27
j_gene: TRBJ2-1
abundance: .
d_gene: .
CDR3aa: CASSFPGTNNEQFF
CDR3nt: TGTGCCAGCAGCTTTCCCGGGACGAACAATGAGCAGTTCTTC

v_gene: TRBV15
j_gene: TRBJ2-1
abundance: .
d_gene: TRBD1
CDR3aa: CATSQTRDSRGLYNEQFF
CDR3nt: TGTGCCACCAGCCAAACCAGGGACAGCCGAGGCTTATACAATGAGCAGTTCTTC

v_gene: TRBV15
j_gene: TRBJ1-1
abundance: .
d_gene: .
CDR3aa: CATSTRATRREAFF
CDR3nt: TGTGCCACCAGCACCAGGGCTACTAGACGTGAAGCTTTCTTT

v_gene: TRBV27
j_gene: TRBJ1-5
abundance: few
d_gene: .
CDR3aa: CASPNPYSNQPQHF
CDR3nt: TGTGCCAGCCCAAACCCCTATAGCAATCAGCCCCAGCATTTT

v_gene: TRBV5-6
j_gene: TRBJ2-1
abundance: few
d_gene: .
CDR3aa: CASSFGTNNEQFF
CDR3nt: TGTGCCAGCAGCTTCGGGACAAACAATGAGCAGTTCTTC

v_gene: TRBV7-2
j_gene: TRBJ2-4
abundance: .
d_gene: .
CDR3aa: CASSLEWLAKNIQYF
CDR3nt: TGTGCCAGCAGCTTGGAATGGCTAGCCAAAAACATTCAGTACTTC

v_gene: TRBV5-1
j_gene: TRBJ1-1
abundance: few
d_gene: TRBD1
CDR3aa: CASSSDYRDRGLIVFF
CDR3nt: TGCGCCAGCAGCTCGGATTACCGGGACAGGGGTTTGATCGTTTTCTTT

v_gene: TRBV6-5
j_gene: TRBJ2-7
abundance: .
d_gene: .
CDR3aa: CASGERSYEQYF
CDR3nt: TGTGCCAGCGGCGAGCGCTCCTACGAGCAGTACTTC

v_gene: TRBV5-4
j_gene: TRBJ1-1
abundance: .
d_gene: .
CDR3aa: CASSRSTEAFF
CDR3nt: TGTGCCAGCAGCCGGAGCACTGAAGCTTTCTTT

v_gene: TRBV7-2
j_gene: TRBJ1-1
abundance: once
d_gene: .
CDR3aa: CASSFQVGGGNTEAFF
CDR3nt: TGTGCCAGCAGCTTCCAAGTAGGAGGAGGAAACACTGAAGCTTTCTTT

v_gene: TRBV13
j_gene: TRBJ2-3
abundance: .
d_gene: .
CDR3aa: CASSPTAGLTDTQYF
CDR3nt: TGTGCCAGCAGCCCCACAGCCGGGCTCACAGATACGCAGTATTTT

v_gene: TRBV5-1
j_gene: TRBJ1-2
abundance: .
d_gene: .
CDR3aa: CASSFGQSIYGYTF
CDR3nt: TGCGCCAGCAGCTTCGGACAGAGCATATATGGCTACACCTTC

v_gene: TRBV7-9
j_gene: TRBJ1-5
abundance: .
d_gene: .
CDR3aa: CASSLVGQPQHF
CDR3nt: TGTGCCAGCAGCTTAGTGGGTCAGCCCCAGCATTTT

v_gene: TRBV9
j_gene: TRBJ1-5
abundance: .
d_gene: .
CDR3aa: CASSVGPYSNQPQHF
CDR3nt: TGTGCCAGCAGCGTCGGACCCTATAGCAATCAGCCCCAGCATTTT

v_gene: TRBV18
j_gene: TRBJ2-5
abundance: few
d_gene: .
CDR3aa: CASSPLAAETQYF
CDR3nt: TGTGCCAGCTCACCCTTAGCGGCTGAGACCCAGTACTTC

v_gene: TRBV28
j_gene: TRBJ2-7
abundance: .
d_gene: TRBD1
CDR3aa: CASSRMGTGRKMEQYF
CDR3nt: TGTGCCAGCAGCCGGATGGGGACAGGGAGGAAGATGGAGCAGTACTTC

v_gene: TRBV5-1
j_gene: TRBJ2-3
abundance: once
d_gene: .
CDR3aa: CASRTADTQYF
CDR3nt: TGCGCCAGCAGAACAGCAGATACGCAGTATTTT

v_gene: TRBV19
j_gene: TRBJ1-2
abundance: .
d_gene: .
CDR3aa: CASSTTRQGGYTF
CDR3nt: TGTGCCAGTAGTACCACCCGGCAGGGGGGCTACACCTTC

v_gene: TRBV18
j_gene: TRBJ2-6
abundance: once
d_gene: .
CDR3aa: CASSPPVGTRYSGANVLTF
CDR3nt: TGTGCCAGCTCACCACCGGTAGGCACTCGATACTCTGGGGCCAACGTCCTGACTTTC

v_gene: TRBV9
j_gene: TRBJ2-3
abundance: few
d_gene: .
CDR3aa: CASSAGPYHTDTQYF
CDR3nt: TGTGCCAGCAGCGCCGGGCCTTACCATACAGATACGCAGTATTTT

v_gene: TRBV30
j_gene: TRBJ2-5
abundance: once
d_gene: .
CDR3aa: CAWRISLRGAHETQYF
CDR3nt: TGTGCCTGGAGAATCTCGTTAAGGGGGGCACACGAGACCCAGTACTTC

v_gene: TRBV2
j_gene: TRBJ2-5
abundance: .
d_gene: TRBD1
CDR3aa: CARLGQGAEETQYF
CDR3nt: TGTGCCAGATTGGGACAGGGGGCAGAAGAGACCCAGTACTTC

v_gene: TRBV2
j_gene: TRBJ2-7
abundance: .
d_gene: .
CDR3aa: CANKSVSAYEQYF
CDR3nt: TGTGCCAACAAATCCGTCAGCGCTTACGAGCAGTACTTC

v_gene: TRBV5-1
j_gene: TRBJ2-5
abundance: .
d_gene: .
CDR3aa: CASSSPEGDGQETQYF
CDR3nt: TGCGCCAGCAGCTCACCCGAGGGCGACGGACAAGAGACCCAGTACTTC

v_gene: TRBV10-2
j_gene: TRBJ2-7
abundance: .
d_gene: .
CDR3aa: CASSAWGDEQYF
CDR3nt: TGCGCCAGCAGTGCTTGGGGAGACGAGCAGTACTTC

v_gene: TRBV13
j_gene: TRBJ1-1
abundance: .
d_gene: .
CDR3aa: CASSKIDEAFF
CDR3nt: TGTGCCAGCAGCAAGATTGATGAAGCTTTCTTT

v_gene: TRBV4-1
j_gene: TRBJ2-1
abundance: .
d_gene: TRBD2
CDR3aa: CASSNLAGGSYNEQFF
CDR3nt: TGCGCCAGCAGCAACCTAGCGGGGGGGTCCTACAATGAGCAGTTCTTC

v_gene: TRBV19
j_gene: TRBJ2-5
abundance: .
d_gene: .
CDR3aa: CASSIFAEQETQYF
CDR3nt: TGTGCCAGTAGTATCTTCGCCGAACAAGAGACCCAGTACTTC

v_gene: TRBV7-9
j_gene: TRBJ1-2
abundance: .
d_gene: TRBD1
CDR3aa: CASSTINRGEEGYTF
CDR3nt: TGTGCCAGCAGCACCATTAACAGGGGGGAAGAAGGCTACACCTTC

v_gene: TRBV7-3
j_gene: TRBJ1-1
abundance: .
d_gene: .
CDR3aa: CASSSQGAGVNTEAFF
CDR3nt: TGTGCCAGCAGCTCCCAAGGGGCAGGGGTGAACACTGAAGCTTTCTTT

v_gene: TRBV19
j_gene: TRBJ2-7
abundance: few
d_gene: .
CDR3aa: CASKQAQSSYEQYF
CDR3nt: TGTGCCAGTAAACAGGCCCAGAGCTCCTACGAGCAGTACTTC